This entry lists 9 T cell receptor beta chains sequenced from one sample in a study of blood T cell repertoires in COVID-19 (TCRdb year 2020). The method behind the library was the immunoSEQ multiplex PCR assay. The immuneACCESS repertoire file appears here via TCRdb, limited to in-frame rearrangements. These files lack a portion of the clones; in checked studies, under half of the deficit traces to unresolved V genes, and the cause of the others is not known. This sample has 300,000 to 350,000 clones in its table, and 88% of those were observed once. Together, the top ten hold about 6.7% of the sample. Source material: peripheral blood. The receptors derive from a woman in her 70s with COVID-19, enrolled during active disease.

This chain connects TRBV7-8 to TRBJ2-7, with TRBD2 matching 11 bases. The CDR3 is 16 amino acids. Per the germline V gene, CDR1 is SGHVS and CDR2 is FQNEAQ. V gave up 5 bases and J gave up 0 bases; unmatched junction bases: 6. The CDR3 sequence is CASSAPSGGLSYEQYF. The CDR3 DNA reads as TGTGCCAGCAGCGCCCCTAGCGGGGGGCTCTCCTACGAGCAGTACTTC.

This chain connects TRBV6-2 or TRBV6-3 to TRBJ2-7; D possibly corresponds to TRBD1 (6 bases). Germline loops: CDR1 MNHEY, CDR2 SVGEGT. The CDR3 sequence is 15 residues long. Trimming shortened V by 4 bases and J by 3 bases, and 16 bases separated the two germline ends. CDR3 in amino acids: CASSFAGTKVYEQYF. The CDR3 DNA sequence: TGTGCCAGCAGTTTTGCCGGGACAAAAGTCTACGAGCAGTACTTC.

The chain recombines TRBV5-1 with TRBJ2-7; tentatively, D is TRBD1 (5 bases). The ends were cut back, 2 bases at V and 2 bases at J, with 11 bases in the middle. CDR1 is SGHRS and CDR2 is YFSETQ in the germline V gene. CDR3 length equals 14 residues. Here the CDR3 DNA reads TGCGCCAGCAGCTTCCAGGGTTTCCCCTACGAGCAGTACTTC. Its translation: CASSFQGFPYEQYF.

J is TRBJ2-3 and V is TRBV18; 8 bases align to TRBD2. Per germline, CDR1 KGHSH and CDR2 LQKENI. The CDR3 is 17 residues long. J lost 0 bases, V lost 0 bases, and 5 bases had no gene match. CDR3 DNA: TGTGCCAGCTCACCACCGATTAGCGGGGAGAGCACAGATACGCAGTATTTT. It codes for CASSPPISGESTDTQYF.

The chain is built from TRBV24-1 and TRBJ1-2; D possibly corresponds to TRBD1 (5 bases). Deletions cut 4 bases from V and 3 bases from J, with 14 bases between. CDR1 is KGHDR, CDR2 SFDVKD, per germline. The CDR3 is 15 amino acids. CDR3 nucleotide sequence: TGTGCCACCAGTGACCCCAAATGGGGCGACTATGGCTACACCTTC. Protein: CATSDPKWGDYGYTF.

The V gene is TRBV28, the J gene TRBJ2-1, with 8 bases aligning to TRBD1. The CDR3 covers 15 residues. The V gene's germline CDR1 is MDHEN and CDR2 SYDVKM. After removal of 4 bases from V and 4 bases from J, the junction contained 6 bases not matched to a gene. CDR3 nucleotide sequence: TGTGCCAGCAGTTCGGAGGACAGGGCGTACAATGAGCAGTTCTTC. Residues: CASSSEDRAYNEQFF.

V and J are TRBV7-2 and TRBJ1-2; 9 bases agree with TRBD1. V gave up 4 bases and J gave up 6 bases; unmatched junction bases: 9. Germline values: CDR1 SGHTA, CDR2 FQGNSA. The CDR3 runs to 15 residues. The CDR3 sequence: CASSSWDRDRDGYTF. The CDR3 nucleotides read TGTGCCAGCAGCTCATGGGACAGGGACCGAGATGGCTACACCTTC.

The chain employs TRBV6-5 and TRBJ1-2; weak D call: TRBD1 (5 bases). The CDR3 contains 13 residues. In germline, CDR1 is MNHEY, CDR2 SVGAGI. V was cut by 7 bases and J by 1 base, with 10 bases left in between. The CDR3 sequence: CASNIQVNYGYTF. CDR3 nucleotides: TGTGCCAGCAATATACAGGTTAACTATGGCTACACCTTC.

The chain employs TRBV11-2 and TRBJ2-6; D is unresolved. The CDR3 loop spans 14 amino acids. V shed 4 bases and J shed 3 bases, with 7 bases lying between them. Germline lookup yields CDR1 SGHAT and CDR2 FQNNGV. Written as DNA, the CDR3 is TGTGCCAGCAGCTCGTATAGTGGGGCCAACGTCCTGACTTTC. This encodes CASSSYSGANVLTF. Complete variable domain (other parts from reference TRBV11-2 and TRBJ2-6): EAGVAQSPRYKIIEKRQSVAFWCNPISGHATLYWYQQILGQGPKLLIQFQNNGVVDDSQLPKDRFSAERLKGVDSTLKIQPAKLEDSAVYLCASSSYSGANVLTFGAGSRLTVL.